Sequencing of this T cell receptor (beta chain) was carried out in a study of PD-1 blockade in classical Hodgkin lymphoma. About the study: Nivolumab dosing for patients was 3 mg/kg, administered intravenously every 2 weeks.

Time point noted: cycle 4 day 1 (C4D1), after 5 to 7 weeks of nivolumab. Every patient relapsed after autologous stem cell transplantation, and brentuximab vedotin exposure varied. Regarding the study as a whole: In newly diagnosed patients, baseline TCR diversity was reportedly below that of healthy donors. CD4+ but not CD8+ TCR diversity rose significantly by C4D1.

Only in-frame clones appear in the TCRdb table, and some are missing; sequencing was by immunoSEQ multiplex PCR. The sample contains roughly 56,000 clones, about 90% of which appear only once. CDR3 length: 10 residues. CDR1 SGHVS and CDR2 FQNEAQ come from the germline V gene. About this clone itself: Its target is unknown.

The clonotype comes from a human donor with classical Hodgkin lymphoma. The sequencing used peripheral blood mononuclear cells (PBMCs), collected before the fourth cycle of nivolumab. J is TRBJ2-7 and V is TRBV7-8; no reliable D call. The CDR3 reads CDGHYGEQYF. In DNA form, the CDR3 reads TGTGACGGCCATTATGGCGAGCAGTACTTC.